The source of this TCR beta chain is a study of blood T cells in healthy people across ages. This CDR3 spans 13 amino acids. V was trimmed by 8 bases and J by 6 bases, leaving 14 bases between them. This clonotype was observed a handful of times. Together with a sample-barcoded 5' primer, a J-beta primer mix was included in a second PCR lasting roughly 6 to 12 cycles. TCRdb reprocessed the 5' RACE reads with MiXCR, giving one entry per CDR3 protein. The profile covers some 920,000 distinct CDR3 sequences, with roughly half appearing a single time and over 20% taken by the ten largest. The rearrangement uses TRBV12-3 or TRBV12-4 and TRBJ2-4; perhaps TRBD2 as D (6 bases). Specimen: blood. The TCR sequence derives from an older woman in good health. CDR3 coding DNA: TGTGCCAGCTCATTGGTGGGAGGAAACATTCAGTACTTC. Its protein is CASSLVGGNIQYF.